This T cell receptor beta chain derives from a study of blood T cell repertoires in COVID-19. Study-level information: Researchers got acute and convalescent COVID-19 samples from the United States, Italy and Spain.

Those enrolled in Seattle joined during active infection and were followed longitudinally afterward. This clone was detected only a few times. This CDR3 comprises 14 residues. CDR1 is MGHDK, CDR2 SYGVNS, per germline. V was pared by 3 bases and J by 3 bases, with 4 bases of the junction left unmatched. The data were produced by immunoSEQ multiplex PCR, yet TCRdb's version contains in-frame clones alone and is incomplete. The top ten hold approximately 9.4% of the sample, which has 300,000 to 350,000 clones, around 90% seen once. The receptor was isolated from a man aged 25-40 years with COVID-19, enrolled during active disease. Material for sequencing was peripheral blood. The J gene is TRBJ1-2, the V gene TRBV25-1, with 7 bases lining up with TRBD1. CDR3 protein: CASSDHDRDYGYTF. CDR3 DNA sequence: TGTGCCAGCAGTGATCACGACAGGGACTATGGCTACACCTTC.